The clone carrying this T cell receptor beta chain was seen many times. As it was prepared, the TCRbeta library received unique molecular identifiers. TCRdb reanalysed the PCR reads using MiXCR and keeps one entry per CDR3 protein. The table has 250,000 to 300,000 distinct CDR3 sequences, approximately 9.8% seen once. The data were obtained in a study of T-cell reconstitution after alpha-beta-depleted transplantation in children. The CDR3 sequence is 13 residues long. The J segment lost 3 bases and the V segment lost 4 bases, leaving 3 bases of the junction unmatched. Germline V lookup: CDR1 SNHLY, CDR2 FYNNEI.

The V gene is TRBV2, the J gene TRBJ2-7; 7 nucleotides match TRBD2. The material was PBMCs from the stem cell graft donor, obtained from the stem cell graft. The TCR sequence derives from a human donor who donated a stem cell graft to a child with SCID. The DNA for the CDR3 is TGTGCCAGCAGTGTTCGGGGGGACTACGAGCAGTACTTC. Its translation is CASSVRGDYEQYF. Full variable domain (outside the CDR3, taken from reference TRBV2 and TRBJ2-7): EPEVTQTPSHQVTQMGQEVILRCVPISNHLYFYWYRQILGQKVEFLVSFYNNEISEKSEIFDDQFSVERPDGSNFTLKIRSTKLEDSAMYFCASSVRGDYEQYFGPGTRLTVT.